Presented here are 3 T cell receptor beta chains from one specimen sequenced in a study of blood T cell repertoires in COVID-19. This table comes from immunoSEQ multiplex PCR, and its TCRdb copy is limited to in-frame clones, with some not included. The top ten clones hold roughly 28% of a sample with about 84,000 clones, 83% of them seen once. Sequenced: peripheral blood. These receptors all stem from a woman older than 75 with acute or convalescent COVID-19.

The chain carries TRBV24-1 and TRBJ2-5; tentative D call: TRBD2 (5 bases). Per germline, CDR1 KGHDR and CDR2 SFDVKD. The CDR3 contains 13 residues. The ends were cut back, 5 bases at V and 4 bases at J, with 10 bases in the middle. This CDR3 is CATSGGHRETQYF. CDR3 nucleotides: TGTGCCACCAGTGGAGGGCACCGAGAGACCCAGTACTTC.

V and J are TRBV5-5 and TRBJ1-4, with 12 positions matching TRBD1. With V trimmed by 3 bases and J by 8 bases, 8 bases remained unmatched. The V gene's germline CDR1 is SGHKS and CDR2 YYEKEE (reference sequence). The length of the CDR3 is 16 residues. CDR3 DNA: TGTGCCAGCAGCTGGGACAGGGGGCTCGTTGGAGAAAAACTGTTTTTT. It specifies CASSWDRGLVGEKLFF.

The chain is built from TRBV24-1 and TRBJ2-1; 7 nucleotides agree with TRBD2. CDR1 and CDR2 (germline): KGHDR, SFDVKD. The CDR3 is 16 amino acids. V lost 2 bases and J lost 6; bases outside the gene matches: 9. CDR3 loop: CATSDSGREMGNEQFF. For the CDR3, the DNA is TGTGCCACCAGTGATTCTGGGCGGGAGATGGGCAATGAGCAGTTCTTC.